This T cell receptor (beta chain) comes out of a study of a mutant IDH1 vaccine in newly diagnosed glioma. Time point noted: week 47, end of study. With topical imiquimod, each dose of the vaccine consisted of 300 ug of mutant IDH1 20-mer peptide. The V gene end was trimmed by 4 bases and the J gene end by 8 bases; junction bases not matched to a gene: 7. Germline values: CDR1 SGHRS, CDR2 YFSETQ. The CDR3 sequence is 13 residues long. Produced via immunoSEQ multiplex PCR; TCRdb's table is partial and in-frame only. The data hold some 13,000 clones, with just over 75% observed a single time. On this clone itself: The antigen is unknown.

The rearrangement links TRBV5-1 to TRBJ1-2; 8 bases map to TRBD1. The specimen was PBMCs, collected from a glioma patient whose treatment included an IDH1 peptide vaccine. The source is a woman aged 40-49 years with glioma. CDR3 bases: TGCGCCAGCAGCCCGGGACAGGAGGTCGGCTACACCTTC. This translates into CASSPGQEVGYTF.